The 28 T cell receptor beta chains below all came from one sample that was sequenced in a study of cytomegalovirus exposure and HLA in healthy donors. The PCR had 60 Vbeta and 13 Jbeta primers. Repertoires were generated with immunoSEQ multiplex PCR, while TCRdb's copy carries only in-frame clones and drops some. The table has about 110,000 clones, roughly 80% seen once. The sample was PBMCs. These receptors were taken from a man aged 35-49 years in good health and CMV-seronegative.

V is TRBV7-8 and J is TRBJ1-5, with 9 bases identical to TRBD1. J was trimmed by 3 bases and V by 4 bases; bases with no gene match: 10. The CDR3 is 17 amino acids. The germline V gene encodes CDR1 SGHVS and CDR2 FQNEAQ. The CDR3 coding sequence is TGTGCCAGCAGCTCGCACCGGGACAGGGCGGACAATCAGCCCCAGCATTTT. It specifies CASSSHRDRADNQPQHF.

The V call is TRBV5-1, the J call TRBJ2-5, with 8 nucleotides matching TRBD2. CDR1 and CDR2 from the germline V gene are SGHRS and YFSETQ. J gave up 2 bases and V 5 bases, and 2 bases lay outside the gene matches. This CDR3 contains 13 residues. The CDR3 is CASRSGGQETQYF. In DNA, the CDR3 is TGCGCCAGCAGATCGGGGGGGCAAGAGACCCAGTACTTC. Variable domain in full (rest from reference TRBV5-1 and TRBJ2-5): KAGVTQTPRYLIKTRGQQVTLSCSPISGHRSVSWYQQTPGQGLQFLFEYFSETQRNKGNFPGRFSGRQFSNSRSEMNVSTLELGDSALYLCASRSGGQETQYFGPGTRLLVL.

Concerning this clone itself: This sample also contains other DNA sequences that code for the same CDR3. The V and J genes are TRBV29-1 and TRBJ2-1, with 12 bases matching TRBD2. This CDR3 is 12 amino acids long. Germline V gene lookup returns CDR1 SQVTM and CDR2 ANQGSEA. V was clipped by 7 bases and J by 7 bases; unmatched bases: 2. CDR3 protein: CSGGLAGNEQFF. Written as DNA, the CDR3 is TGCAGCGGGGGACTAGCGGGTAATGAGCAGTTCTTC.

CDR3 sequence reads: CASSPVGGATPYEQYF. The CDR3 DNA is TGTGCCAGCAGCCCAGTCGGCGGTGCCACCCCCTACGAGCAGTACTTC. V is TRBV7-8 and J is TRBJ2-7; D not certain. This CDR3 region has 16 residues. V lost 5 bases, J lost 2 bases, and 19 bases lay in between. Germline V lookup: CDR1 SGHVS, CDR2 FQNEAQ.

This clone was picked up one time. The chain is built from TRBV6-1 and TRBJ1-2; tentative D call: TRBD1 (6 bases). The CDR3 has 13 amino acids. Germline values: CDR1 MNHNS, CDR2 SASEGT. Trimming stripped 6 bases from V and 8 bases from J, with 16 bases between. CDR3 in DNA: TGTGCCAGCAGACTACAGGGATTACGCGGCTACACCTTC. Encoded protein: CASRLQGLRGYTF.

This clone was detected a few times. The genes are TRBV10-1 and TRBJ2-2; D is ambiguous. Trimming pared 0 bases from V and 5 bases from J, leaving 7 bases between. There are 14 residues in the CDR3. Germline V gene lookup returns CDR1 WNHNN and CDR2 SYGVQD (reference sequence). The CDR3 spells CASSESVETGELFF. DNA for the CDR3: TGCGCCAGCAGTGAGTCAGTGGAGACCGGGGAGCTGTTTTTT.

The chain is built from TRBV18 and TRBJ1-1; D is uncertain. The V end lost 3 bases, the J end lost 5 bases, and 13 bases lay between the germline ends. The germline CDR1 and CDR2 sequences are KGHSH and LQKENI. This CDR3 spans 14 amino acids. CDR3 in DNA: TGTGCCAGCTCACCTCTCGGGGTAGGGACTGAAGCTTTCTTT. As protein: CASSPLGVGTEAFF. The variable domain in full, completed from reference TRBV18 and TRBJ1-1, reads NAGVMQNPRHLVRRRGQEARLRCSPMKGHSHVYWYRQLPEEGLKFMVYLQKENIIDESGMPKERFSAEFPKEGPSILRIQQVVRGDSAAYFCASSPLGVGTEAFFGQGTRLTVV.

The chain uses TRBV28 and TRBJ1-2, with D perhaps matching TRBD1 (6 bases). The CDR3 is made up of 15 amino acids. V gave up 6 bases and J gave up 2 bases, with 16 bases separating them. The germline CDR1 and CDR2 sequences are MDHEN and SYDVKM. The CDR3 DNA is TGTGCCAGCAGCCCAGGGGCCGCGGGCAACTATGGCTACACCTTC. Residues: CASSPGAAGNYGYTF.

The chain recombines TRBV9 with TRBJ2-5; 7 nucleotides align to TRBD1. The CDR3 runs 16 residues. The germline gives CDR1 SGDLS, CDR2 YYNGEE. V dropped 4 bases and J dropped 5; count of bases not matched to a gene: 14. CDR3 sequence: CASSPRDRPSEETQYF. In DNA form, the CDR3 reads TGTGCCAGCAGCCCCCGGGACAGACCCTCCGAGGAGACCCAGTACTTC.

This clone was detected only once. The chain carries TRBV7-9 and TRBJ1-1; a weak D match, TRBD1 (5 bases). Germline V gives CDR1 SEHNR, CDR2 FQNEAQ (reference sequence). Deletions cut 5 bases from V and 0 bases from J, with 10 bases between. The CDR3 covers 14 residues. CDR3 in amino acids: CASSLDRLNTEAFF. The DNA for the CDR3 is TGTGCCAGCAGCCTTGACAGACTGAACACTGAAGCTTTCTTT.

This clone was found once. The gene calls are TRBV11-2 and TRBJ2-3; 12 nucleotides align to TRBD2. Germline V lookup: CDR1 SGHAT, CDR2 FQNNGV. V lost 3 bases and J lost 0; bases outside the gene matches: 7. The CDR3 covers 18 residues. The CDR3 here is CASSFGLAGGPSTDTQYF. The CDR3 nucleotides read TGTGCCAGCAGCTTCGGGCTAGCGGGGGGGCCTAGCACAGATACGCAGTATTTT.

This chain connects TRBV19 to TRBJ1-2, with 8 bases lining up with TRBD1. The V segment lost 6 bases and the J segment 6 bases; nucleotides outside the gene matches: 6. Per germline, CDR1 LNHDA and CDR2 SQIVND (reference sequence). The CDR3 extends over 13 amino acids. The CDR3 spells CASRNPGGHGYTF. CDR3 DNA: TGTGCCAGTAGAAACCCAGGGGGCCATGGCTACACCTTC.

The V gene is TRBV7-6, the J gene TRBJ1-2, with a tentative D call TRBD1 (6 bases). CDR3 length: 13 residues. Trimming took 3 bases from V and 8 from J, leaving 13 bases between them. CDR1 is SGHVS and CDR2 is FNYEAQ in the germline V gene. The CDR3 coding sequence is TGTGCCAGCAGCTTGGATTACAGGGACGGCTACACCTTC. Translated: CASSLDYRDGYTF.

The chain combines TRBV5-6 with TRBJ1-1, with TRBD1 matching over 7 bases. This CDR3 region has 11 residues. The trim removed 3 bases at V and 7 bases at J, leaving 0 bases unmatched. Germline CDR1 is SGHDT and CDR2 is YYEEEE. The CDR3 DNA is TGTGCCAGCAGCTGGGACAGTGAAGCTTTCTTT. The encoded protein is CASSWDSEAFF.

The gene calls are TRBV19 and TRBJ2-5; tentatively, D is TRBD2 (6 bases). Germline V gene sequence: CDR1 LNHDA, CDR2 SQIVND (reference sequence). The V and J ends lost 6 bases and 2 bases respectively, with 13 bases between them. This CDR3 has 14 residues. For the CDR3, the DNA is TGTGCCAGTAGCTCTTCCGGGAGTCAAGAGACCCAGTACTTC. This gives the protein CASSSSGSQETQYF. The full variable domain, with the rest looked up from reference TRBV19 and TRBJ2-5, is DGGITQSPKYLFRKEGQNVTLSCEQNLNHDAMYWYRQDPGQGLRLIYYSQIVNDFQKGDIAEGYSVSREKKESFPLTVTSAQKNPTAFYLCASSSSGSQETQYFGPGTRLLVL.

This clone turned up a few times. This chain connects TRBV2 to TRBJ2-1, with 11 nucleotides matching TRBD2. The CDR3 runs to 15 residues. V was clipped by 8 bases and J by 2 bases; unmatched bases: 5. Germline-derived CDR1 and CDR2 are SNHLY and FYNNEI. The CDR3 DNA is TGTGCCAGCCGGGGACTAGCGGCCCCCTACAATGAGCAGTTCTTC. Amino acids: CASRGLAAPYNEQFF.

Only a few counts were recorded for this clone. The CDR3 protein is CASSPRLAGAGTGELFF. DNA of the CDR3: TGTGCCAGCAGCCCCCGACTAGCGGGGGCTGGGACCGGGGAGCTGTTTTTT. This chain uses TRBV9 with TRBJ2-2; 12 bases are shared with TRBD2. The germline V gene has CDR1 SGDLS and CDR2 YYNGEE. Trimming removed 4 bases from V and 5 bases from J; junction bases left unmatched: 9. The CDR3 extends over 17 amino acids.

The J gene is TRBJ2-3, the V gene TRBV4-1, with 8 bases lining up with TRBD2. J lost 1 base, V lost 6 bases, and 6 bases had no gene match. Germline V CDR1 and CDR2: MGHRA, YSYEKL. The CDR3 consists of 15 residues. The CDR3 sequence is CASRPGGVGTDTQYF. CDR3 nucleotide sequence: TGCGCCAGCAGGCCCGGGGGGGTTGGCACAGATACGCAGTATTTT.

This clone came up once. CDR3 bases: TGTGCCAGCAGCGGGGGACTAGCGGGGGGGCCTGGAACCAAAAACATTCAGTACTTC. It yields the protein CASSGGLAGGPGTKNIQYF. V gene TRBV5-4 combines with J gene TRBJ2-4, with 16 nucleotides matching TRBD2. Trimming took 4 bases from V and 2 from J; bases not matched to a gene: 9. Germline assignment: CDR1 SGHNT and CDR2 YYREEE (reference sequence). The CDR3 length is 19 residues.

J is TRBJ2-1 and V is TRBV11-3; tentatively, D is TRBD1 (5 bases). Germline V CDR1 and CDR2: SGHNT, YENEEA. Trimming left V 5 bases short and J 5 bases short, with 13 bases between. The CDR3 length is 14 residues. The CDR3 DNA reads TGTGCCAGCAGCCGACCCCCGACAGACAATGAGCAGTTCTTC. As protein: CASSRPPTDNEQFF.

The rearrangement uses TRBV18 and TRBJ2-7, with D possibly being TRBD2 (5 bases). CDR1 is KGHSH, CDR2 LQKENI, per germline. The CDR3 has 14 residues. V lost 0 bases to trimming and J lost 0 bases, with 6 bases between them. CDR3 sequence: CASSPPGSSYEQYF. CDR3 DNA: TGTGCCAGCTCACCACCTGGGAGCTCCTACGAGCAGTACTTC.

This clone turned up a few times. The chain couples TRBV28 to TRBJ1-1, with TRBD1 matching over 7 bases. The CDR3 sequence is 11 residues long. Germline CDR1 is MDHEN and CDR2 is SYDVKM. The ends lost 3 bases at V and 10 bases at J; junction bases unmatched: 2. CDR3 residues: CASSFSGGAFF. Here the CDR3 DNA reads TGTGCCAGCAGTTTCTCAGGGGGAGCTTTCTTT. Supplemented by reference TRBV28 and TRBJ1-1, the full variable domain reads DVKVTQSSRYLVKRTGEKVFLECVQDMDHENMFWYRQDPGLGLRLIYFSYDVKMKEKGDIPEGYSVSREKKERFSLILESASTNQTSMYLCASSFSGGAFFGQGTRLTVV.

This sequence joins TRBV7-3 and TRBJ2-3; 9 nucleotides agree with TRBD2. CDR3 length equals 15 residues. Germline assignment: CDR1 SGHTA and CDR2 FQGTGA. V trimming: 3 bases; J trimming: 5 bases; junction bases outside the gene matches: 6. The CDR3: CASSFSGGGLDTQYF. CDR3 DNA: TGTGCCAGCAGCTTTAGCGGGGGAGGGTTAGATACGCAGTATTTT.

The J gene is TRBJ1-5, the V gene TRBV18; D call uncertain. Trimming left V 5 bases short and J 3 bases short, with 5 bases between. Germline-derived CDR1 and CDR2 are KGHSH and LQKENI. CDR3 length: 12 amino acids. CDR3 in amino acids: CASSADNQPQHF. The CDR3 region has the DNA TGTGCCAGCTCAGCAGACAATCAGCCCCAGCATTTT.

V usage is TRBV6-5 and J usage is TRBJ1-2, with a weak D call TRBD1 (5 bases). The germline CDR1 and CDR2 sequences are MNHEY and SVGAGI. There are 12 residues in the CDR3. V gave up 6 bases and J gave up 6 bases, with 11 bases separating them. The chain's CDR3 is CASRRWGNGYTF. CDR3 coding DNA: TGTGCCAGCAGGCGATGGGGCAATGGCTACACCTTC.

CDR3 protein: CASSLYARDSPLHF. DNA of the CDR3: TGTGCCAGCAGCTTGTACGCCAGGGATTCACCCCTCCACTTT. The rearrangement uses TRBV5-5 and TRBJ1-6; D might be TRBD1 (5 bases). In germline, CDR1 is SGHKS, CDR2 YYEKEE (reference sequence). This CDR3 is built from 14 residues. V dropped 1 base and J dropped 8 bases, with 10 bases sitting between them.

This chain joins TRBV2 and TRBJ1-4; D gene ambiguous. The CDR3 consists of 13 residues. V lost 2 bases and J lost 8, with 9 bases in between. The germline gives CDR1 SNHLY, CDR2 FYNNEI. The CDR3 loop is CASSERVGEKLFF. The CDR3 DNA follows: TGTGCCAGCAGTGAACGGGTCGGGGAAAAACTGTTTTTT.

This chain connects TRBV27 to TRBJ2-3; 9 bases line up with TRBD1. V shed 8 bases, J shed 4 bases, and the junction held 13 bases outside the gene matches. The CDR3 sequence is 16 residues long. CDR1 MNHEY and CDR2 SMNVEV come from the germline V gene (reference sequence). DNA of the CDR3: TGTGCCAGCGGGCTGACAGGGGGAATTTCGTCAGATACGCAGTATTTT. Its protein product is CASGLTGGISSDTQYF.